A selection of T cell receptor beta chains follows, all from one sample in a study of blood T cell repertoires in COVID-19. Assay used: immunoSEQ multiplex PCR; TCRdb lists only in-frame clones, some missing. The sample has about 39,000 clones, approximately 93% seen once. Sequencing input: peripheral blood. These receptors all come from a man aged 50 to 59 with active COVID-19. Each CDR3 is given with its conserved first and last residue. D genes are given only for firm matches. The listing skips clone size in some rows; elsewhere it reads once, few, many or a size class.

J gene: TRBJ2-5
clone size: NA
D gene: TRBD1
V gene: TRBV5-1
CDR3 protein: CASSLGTGLETQYF
CDR3 DNA: TGCGCCAGCAGCTTGGGGACAGGACTAGAGACCCAGTACTTC

J gene: TRBJ2-7
clone size: NA
D gene: TRBD1
V gene: TRBV5-1
CDR3 protein: CASSSNQGAISYEQYF
CDR3 DNA: TGCGCCAGCAGCTCAAACCAGGGGGCTATCTCCTACGAGCAGTACTTC

J gene: TRBJ1-3
clone size: once
D gene: NA
V gene: TRBV6-6
CDR3 protein: CASSYSTGTAGNTIYF
CDR3 DNA: TGTGCCAGCAGTTACTCCACAGGAACAGCTGGAAACACCATATATTTT

J gene: TRBJ1-2
clone size: NA
D gene: TRBD1
V gene: TRBV2
CDR3 protein: CASSGGQGRNYGYTF
CDR3 DNA: TGTGCCAGCAGCGGGGGACAGGGGAGGAACTATGGCTACACCTTC

J gene: TRBJ2-7
clone size: once
D gene: NA
V gene: TRBV27
CDR3 protein: CASSPHRLAYEQYF
CDR3 DNA: TGTGCCAGCAGCCCCCACAGGCTAGCCTACGAGCAGTACTTC

J gene: TRBJ1-2
clone size: NA
D gene: TRBD1
V gene: TRBV6-5
CDR3 protein: CASTRTGTSYGYTF
CDR3 DNA: TGTGCCAGCACCCGGACAGGAACCTCCTATGGCTACACCTTC

J gene: TRBJ2-2
clone size: NA
D gene: TRBD2
V gene: TRBV9
CDR3 protein: CASSVVGSGENTGELFF
CDR3 DNA: TGTGCCAGCAGCGTAGTAGGTAGCGGGGAAAACACCGGGGAGCTGTTTTTT

J gene: TRBJ1-2
clone size: NA
D gene: NA
V gene: TRBV5-6
CDR3 protein: CASSYDPGDNYGYTF
CDR3 DNA: TGTGCCAGCAGCTACGATCCGGGAGATAACTATGGCTACACCTTC

J gene: TRBJ1-1
clone size: few
D gene: NA
V gene: TRBV30
CDR3 protein: CAWSLGGATEAFF
CDR3 DNA: TGTGCCTGGAGTTTAGGGGGGGCGACTGAAGCTTTCTTT

J gene: TRBJ2-3
clone size: NA
D gene: NA
V gene: TRBV7-2
CDR3 protein: CASSSSGPDTQYF
CDR3 DNA: TGTGCCAGCAGTTCCTCAGGGCCAGATACGCAGTATTTT

J gene: TRBJ1-5
clone size: NA
D gene: NA
V gene: TRBV10-3
CDR3 protein: CAISESWRGSNQPQHF
CDR3 DNA: TGTGCCATCAGTGAGTCCTGGAGGGGAAGCAATCAGCCCCAGCATTTT

J gene: TRBJ2-5
clone size: NA
D gene: NA
V gene: TRBV2
CDR3 protein: CASTASGIRETQYF
CDR3 DNA: TGTGCCAGCACTGCTTCCGGGATCCGGGAGACCCAGTACTTC

J gene: TRBJ2-7
clone size: NA
D gene: TRBD2
V gene: TRBV5-1
CDR3 protein: CASSLRTSGKTYEQYF
CDR3 DNA: TGCGCCAGCAGCCTCCGGACTAGCGGGAAGACCTACGAGCAGTACTTC

J gene: TRBJ1-2
clone size: once
D gene: NA
V gene: TRBV9
CDR3 protein: CASSLQLGANYGYTF
CDR3 DNA: TGTGCCAGCAGCCTTCAACTGGGAGCTAACTATGGCTACACCTTC

J gene: TRBJ1-1
clone size: NA
D gene: NA
V gene: TRBV30
CDR3 protein: CAWSKQGLAAFF
CDR3 DNA: TGTGCCTGGAGTAAACAGGGTTTGGCAGCTTTCTTT

J gene: TRBJ1-5
clone size: NA
D gene: TRBD1
V gene: TRBV30
CDR3 protein: CAWKGQAHQPQHF
CDR3 DNA: TGTGCCTGGAAAGGACAGGCCCACCAGCCCCAGCATTTT

J gene: TRBJ1-2
clone size: NA
D gene: TRBD1
V gene: TRBV7-9
CDR3 protein: CASSRGQGGNYGYTF
CDR3 DNA: TGTGCCAGCAGCCGTGGACAGGGCGGTAACTATGGCTACACCTTC

J gene: TRBJ1-3
clone size: NA
D gene: NA
V gene: TRBV18
CDR3 protein: CASSPRTAPSGNTIYF
CDR3 DNA: TGTGCCAGCTCACCGAGGACAGCTCCCTCTGGAAACACCATATATTTT

J gene: TRBJ1-1
clone size: NA
D gene: NA
V gene: TRBV27
CDR3 protein: CASSLRVPTEAFF
CDR3 DNA: TGTGCCAGCAGTTTACGGGTCCCCACTGAAGCTTTCTTT

J gene: TRBJ1-5
clone size: NA
D gene: NA
V gene: TRBV7-7
CDR3 protein: CASSPGYGQPQHF
CDR3 DNA: TGTGCTAGCAGCCCAGGGTACGGTCAGCCCCAGCATTTT

J gene: TRBJ2-2
clone size: NA
D gene: TRBD2
V gene: TRBV5-4
CDR3 protein: CASGTSGARPNTGELFF
CDR3 DNA: TGTGCCAGCGGCACTAGCGGGGCCCGACCGAACACCGGGGAGCTGTTTTTT

J gene: TRBJ2-1
clone size: NA
D gene: TRBD2
V gene: TRBV9
CDR3 protein: CASSVVGGEALYNEQFF
CDR3 DNA: TGTGCCAGCAGCGTAGTTGGGGGGGAGGCCCTTTACAATGAGCAGTTCTTC

J gene: TRBJ2-3
clone size: NA
D gene: NA
V gene: TRBV7-3
CDR3 protein: CASSFQGADTQYF
CDR3 DNA: TGTGCCAGCAGTTTTCAAGGGGCAGATACGCAGTATTTT

J gene: TRBJ2-1
clone size: NA
D gene: TRBD1
V gene: TRBV5-4
CDR3 protein: CASSLAGGQGAAYEQFF
CDR3 DNA: TGTGCCAGCAGCTTGGCCGGGGGACAGGGGGCGGCGTATGAGCAGTTCTTC

J gene: TRBJ2-3
clone size: NA
D gene: NA
V gene: TRBV5-1
CDR3 protein: CASSLVGGMFMDTQYF
CDR3 DNA: TGCGCCAGCAGCTTGGTGGGGGGAATGTTTATGGATACGCAGTATTTT

J gene: TRBJ1-1
clone size: NA
D gene: NA
V gene: TRBV5-4
CDR3 protein: CASSLLYGHMNTEAFF
CDR3 DNA: TGTGCCAGCAGCTTGTTGTATGGGCACATGAACACTGAAGCTTTCTTT

J gene: TRBJ1-1
clone size: NA
D gene: NA
V gene: TRBV4-3
CDR3 protein: CASSQLAGEELAEAFF
CDR3 DNA: TGCGCCAGCAGCCAATTGGCAGGGGAAGAGTTGGCTGAAGCTTTCTTT

J gene: TRBJ2-2
clone size: NA
D gene: NA
V gene: TRBV7-9
CDR3 protein: CASSPRGGTNTGELFF
CDR3 DNA: TGTGCCAGCAGCCCAAGGGGGGGGACCAACACCGGGGAGCTGTTTTTT

J gene: TRBJ1-4
clone size: NA
D gene: NA
V gene: TRBV2
CDR3 protein: CASSDRGGGLKSTNEKLFF
CDR3 DNA: TGTGCCAGCAGTGATAGAGGGGGTGGGCTCAAATCAACTAATGAAAAACTGTTTTTT

J gene: TRBJ2-7
clone size: NA
D gene: TRBD1
V gene: TRBV6-5
CDR3 protein: CASERIRQGGYEQYF
CDR3 DNA: TGTGCCAGTGAGAGAATACGACAGGGGGGTTACGAGCAGTACTTC

J gene: TRBJ2-3
clone size: NA
D gene: NA
V gene: TRBV9
CDR3 protein: CASSVGGTRTDTQYF
CDR3 DNA: TGTGCCAGCAGCGTCGGCGGGACTCGCACAGATACGCAGTATTTT

J gene: TRBJ2-4
clone size: NA
D gene: TRBD1
V gene: TRBV3-1/TRBV3-2
CDR3 protein: CASSQPDRDRPLAKNIQYF
CDR3 DNA: TGTGCCAGCAGCCAACCTGACCGGGACAGGCCTCTAGCCAAAAACATTCAGTACTTC

J gene: TRBJ2-7
clone size: NA
D gene: TRBD2
V gene: TRBV3-1/TRBV3-2
CDR3 protein: CASSQGASGYEQYF
CDR3 DNA: TGTGCCAGCAGCCAAGGGGCTAGCGGTTACGAGCAGTACTTC

J gene: TRBJ1-2
clone size: once
D gene: NA
V gene: TRBV4-2
CDR3 protein: CASSQDAGNRAYYGYTF
CDR3 DNA: TGTGCCAGCAGCCAAGACGCCGGGAACAGAGCTTACTATGGCTACACCTTC

J gene: TRBJ2-5
clone size: NA
D gene: TRBD2
V gene: TRBV9
CDR3 protein: CASSGGLAEETQYF
CDR3 DNA: TGTGCCAGCAGCGGGGGACTAGCGGAAGAGACCCAGTACTTC

J gene: TRBJ1-6
clone size: few
D gene: NA
V gene: TRBV7-3
CDR3 protein: CASSPDGGYNSPLHF
CDR3 DNA: TGTGCCAGCAGCCCGGACGGGGGCTATAATTCACCCCTCCACTTT

J gene: TRBJ2-1
clone size: NA
D gene: NA
V gene: TRBV4-2
CDR3 protein: CASSQDLQAREQFF
CDR3 DNA: TGTGCCAGCAGCCAAGATCTCCAAGCCCGGGAGCAGTTCTTC

J gene: TRBJ1-2
clone size: NA
D gene: NA
V gene: TRBV30
CDR3 protein: CAWVAQEGYGYTF
CDR3 DNA: TGTGCCTGGGTGGCACAGGAGGGCTATGGCTACACCTTC

J gene: TRBJ1-5
clone size: few
D gene: NA
V gene: TRBV2
CDR3 protein: CASRKETGGNQPQHF
CDR3 DNA: TGTGCCAGCAGGAAGGAAACGGGAGGCAATCAGCCCCAGCATTTT

J gene: TRBJ2-7
clone size: NA
D gene: NA
V gene: TRBV7-9
CDR3 protein: CASSRGYEQYF
CDR3 DNA: TGTGCCAGCAGCCGGGGCTACGAGCAGTACTTC

J gene: TRBJ2-1
clone size: NA
D gene: TRBD2
V gene: TRBV7-2
CDR3 protein: CASSPGLAGGYYNEQFF
CDR3 DNA: TGTGCCAGCAGCCCGGGACTAGCGGGGGGGTACTACAATGAGCAGTTCTTC

J gene: TRBJ1-5
clone size: NA
D gene: NA
V gene: TRBV2
CDR3 protein: CASSFNGDQPQHF
CDR3 DNA: TGTGCCAGCAGTTTTAACGGTGATCAGCCCCAGCATTTT

J gene: TRBJ1-2
clone size: NA
D gene: NA
V gene: TRBV10-3
CDR3 protein: CAITRGKDGYGYTF
CDR3 DNA: TGTGCCATCACCAGGGGAAAAGATGGCTATGGCTACACCTTC

J gene: TRBJ1-6
clone size: NA
D gene: NA
V gene: TRBV7-9
CDR3 protein: CASSLADSFKPLHF
CDR3 DNA: TGTGCCAGCAGCTTAGCCGACAGTTTTAAGCCCCTCCACTTT

J gene: TRBJ1-2
clone size: NA
D gene: NA
V gene: TRBV18
CDR3 protein: CASSPRTEGVGYTF
CDR3 DNA: TGTGCCAGCTCTCCCCGGACAGAGGGAGTAGGCTACACCTTC

J gene: TRBJ2-7
clone size: NA
D gene: TRBD1
V gene: TRBV9
CDR3 protein: CASSVSRTGGGNEQYF
CDR3 DNA: TGTGCCAGCAGCGTGTCGCGGACAGGGGGGGGCAACGAGCAGTACTTC

J gene: TRBJ1-2
clone size: NA
D gene: NA
V gene: TRBV28
CDR3 protein: CASSFPAGLSYTF
CDR3 DNA: TGTGCCAGCAGTTTCCCCGCAGGGCTCAGCTACACCTTC

J gene: TRBJ2-7
clone size: NA
D gene: TRBD1
V gene: TRBV15
CDR3 protein: CATSRDRGQGYEQYF
CDR3 DNA: TGTGCCACCAGCAGAGATCGGGGACAGGGCTACGAGCAGTACTTC

J gene: TRBJ1-4
clone size: NA
D gene: NA
V gene: TRBV30
CDR3 protein: CAWSVGGAAEKLFF
CDR3 DNA: TGTGCCTGGAGTGTAGGGGGGGCCGCTGAAAAACTGTTTTTT

J gene: TRBJ2-1
clone size: NA
D gene: TRBD1
V gene: TRBV25-1
CDR3 protein: CASVNRGQLMQYNEQFF
CDR3 DNA: TGTGCCAGCGTCAACAGGGGGCAATTAATGCAGTACAATGAGCAGTTCTTC

J gene: TRBJ2-7
clone size: NA
D gene: NA
V gene: TRBV5-1
CDR3 protein: CASSQLEGYEQYF
CDR3 DNA: TGCGCCAGCAGCCAACTCGAGGGCTACGAGCAGTACTTC

J gene: TRBJ2-5
clone size: NA
D gene: NA
V gene: TRBV5-1
CDR3 protein: CASSSESETQYF
CDR3 DNA: TGCGCCAGCAGCTCGGAGTCCGAGACCCAGTACTTC

J gene: TRBJ2-2
clone size: NA
D gene: NA
V gene: TRBV9
CDR3 protein: CASSRGAGETGELFF
CDR3 DNA: TGTGCCAGCAGCCGAGGGGCAGGGGAAACCGGGGAGCTGTTTTTT